The 21 T cell receptor beta chains given below trace back to one sample, sequenced in a study of blood T cells in healthy people across ages (dated by TCRdb to about 2015). Library preparation was by 5' RACE. Instrument on record: Illumina HiSeq 2500. A second 7 to 11 cycle PCR used a sample-barcoded 5' primer and a J-beta primer mix. TCRdb itself trimmed the public reads at Q25 with fastp, ran MiXCR and retained productive beta chains. Merged by CDR3 protein, the rows form single entries marked with the most common genes and DNA. This sample gives approximately 820,000 distinct CDR3 sequences in total; around 45% of them show up just once. The leading ten clones occupy around 21% of the sample. Specimen: blood. The receptor source for this set is a man aged 55 to 70 in good health.

This chain connects TRBV2 to TRBJ2-5, with 7 nucleotides matching TRBD1. The J call may be in error: the DNA end matches TRBJ2-7 better. This CDR3 spans 11 amino acids. Germline V gene data show CDR1 as SNHLY and CDR2 as FYNNEI. CDR3 bases: TGTGCCACCCAAGGGGGCAACGAGCAGTACTTC. Translating it yields CATQGGNEQYF.

V and J are TRBV20-1 and TRBJ1-2, with 8 nucleotides matching TRBD1. This CDR3 is built from 15 residues. The germline CDR1 and CDR2 sequences are DFQATT and SNEGSKA (reference sequence). V gave up 5 bases and J gave up 6 bases; unmatched junction bases: 14. This CDR3 is CSARTGFGELDGYTF. CDR3 nucleotide sequence: TGCAGTGCTCGGACAGGGTTTGGGGAATTGGATGGCTACACCTTC.

This chain connects TRBV7-9 to TRBJ1-6, with 7 nucleotides matching TRBD1. The V gene's germline CDR1 is SEHNR and CDR2 FQNEAQ (reference sequence). The CDR3 is made up of 15 amino acids. With 8 bases clipped from V and 7 bases from J, the junction kept 11 bases outside the gene matches. The CDR3 DNA sequence: TGTGCCAGCGATCTTACAGGGGACCCGAATTCACCCCTCCACTTT. Amino acids: CASDLTGDPNSPLHF.

This clonotype came up a few times. The chain employs TRBV14 and TRBJ2-4; D not certain. Germline CDR1 and CDR2: SGHDN and FVKESK. The ends were cut back, 1 base at V and 6 bases at J, with 13 bases in the middle. The CDR3 sequence is 15 residues long. In nucleotides, the CDR3 is TGTGCCAGCAGCCAAGGTGCCTACATCCCAAACATTCAGTACTTC. Translating gives CASSQGAYIPNIQYF.

This sequence joins TRBV10-3 and TRBJ2-1; D is uncertain. CDR1 and CDR2 (germline): ENHRY, SYGVKD. V lost 1 base to trimming and J lost 0 bases, with 7 bases between them. The CDR3 runs 15 residues. The CDR3 DNA is TGTGCCATCAGTGAGTATGAAAGCTCCTACAATGAGCAGTTCTTC. Its translation is CAISEYESSYNEQFF.

V usage is TRBV7-2 and J usage is TRBJ2-1; the match to TRBD2 covers 11 bases. The germline gives CDR1 SGHTA, CDR2 FQGNSA. The V and J ends lost 5 bases and 2 bases, in that order; junction bases with no gene match: 8. This CDR3 is 17 amino acids long. DNA of the CDR3: TGTGCCAGCAGCGGGCTTAGCGGGGGGGCAGCCTACAATGAGCAGTTCTTC. It yields the protein CASSGLSGGAAYNEQFF.

V and J are TRBV6-2 or TRBV6-3 and TRBJ2-1, with 8 bases matching TRBD1. The germline V gene has CDR1 MNHEY and CDR2 SVGEGT. CDR3 length equals 15 residues. The V segment lost 7 bases and the J segment 5 bases; nucleotides outside the gene matches: 10. CDR3 sequence: CASKGTGVTDNEQFF. DNA of the CDR3: TGTGCCAGCAAAGGGACAGGCGTAACGGACAATGAGCAGTTCTTC.

The chain joins TRBV25-1 to TRBJ1-3, with a possible D match to TRBD1 (6 bases). There are 15 residues in the CDR3. The V end lost 2 bases, the J end lost 2 bases, and 10 bases lay between the germline ends. Germline CDR1 reads MGHDK; CDR2 reads SYGVNS. The CDR3 sequence: CASSETNRAGNTIYF. DNA of the CDR3: TGTGCCAGCAGTGAAACCAACAGGGCTGGAAACACCATATATTTT.

The chain recombines TRBV7-2 with TRBJ2-5; a weak D match, TRBD2 (6 bases). V shed 2 bases and J shed 11 bases, with 27 bases lying between them. The CDR3 loop spans 17 amino acids. Germline CDR1 SGHTA, CDR2 FQGNSA. CDR3 coding DNA: TGTGCCAGCAGCTTATCCTATCGGCGGGGCCGTTACAATGAGCAGTACTTC. As protein: CASSLSYRRGRYNEQYF.

The chain employs TRBV7-2 and TRBJ2-5; D not certain. The CDR3 has 15 amino acids. The germline V and J ends were trimmed by 0 bases and 5 bases, with 13 bases remaining between them. The germline V gene has CDR1 SGHTA and CDR2 FQGNSA. In DNA, the CDR3 is TGTGCCAGCAGCTTAGCGGTTGGACGTTACGAGACCCAGTACTTC. Its translation is CASSLAVGRYETQYF. Variable domain in full (rest from reference TRBV7-2 and TRBJ2-5): GAGVSQSPSNKVTEKGKDVELRCDPISGHTALYWYRQSLGQGLEFLIYFQGNSAPDKSGLPSDRFSAERTGGSVSTLTIQRTQQEDSAVYLCASSLAVGRYETQYFGPGTRLLVL.

The rearrangement joins TRBV13 to TRBJ2-5; no clear D. CDR1 is PRHDT, CDR2 FYEKMQ, per germline (reference sequence). CDR3 length equals 15 residues. With 5 bases removed from V and 4 bases from J, the gap between germline ends came to 17 bases. The CDR3 nucleotides read TGTGCCAGCAGCACGAAAAGGGTGGCGTTAGAGACCCAGTACTTC. Translation: CASSTKRVALETQYF.

The chain uses TRBV6-5 and TRBJ2-4; D may correspond to TRBD1 or TRBD2 (5 bases each). The J call is uncertain, as TRBJ2-7 better fits the DNA end. From germline, CDR1 is MNHEY and CDR2 SVGAGI. CDR3 length: 14 residues. CDR3: CASSGAQGYYEQYF. The DNA of the CDR3 is TGTGCCAGCAGCGGGGCCCAGGGCTACTACGAGCAGTACTTC.

The table lists this clonotype with a count of one. The chain recombines TRBV10-2 with TRBJ2-7; 9 bases agree with TRBD2. The germline V gene has CDR1 WSHSY and CDR2 SAAADI. This CDR3 has 15 residues. With 9 bases clipped from V and 0 bases from J, the junction kept 9 bases outside the gene matches. The CDR3: CASGSSGVSSYEQYF. CDR3 bases: TGCGCCAGTGGGTCTAGCGGGGTAAGCTCCTACGAGCAGTACTTC.

This chain connects TRBV7-8 to TRBJ2-4; 9 bases line up with TRBD2. Germline trimming cut 5 bases from V and 0 bases from J; bases unmatched to any gene: 5. This CDR3 is built from 16 residues. In germline, CDR1 is SGHVS, CDR2 FQNEAQ. The CDR3 DNA reads as TGTGCCAGCAGCAAAAGCGGGGGGCTAGCCAAAAACATTCAGTACTTC. This encodes CASSKSGGLAKNIQYF.

A few counts support this clonotype. The V and J genes are TRBV29-1 and TRBJ1-1; D is unresolved. The CDR3 covers 11 residues. V lost 4 bases and J lost 11, with 14 bases in between. CDR1 is SQVTM and CDR2 is ANQGSEA in the germline V gene. As DNA, the CDR3 is TGCAGCGTTGTGGGTACCCTGCGTGCTTTCTTT. Translated: CSVVGTLRAFF.

This clonotype was counted a few times. The chain links TRBV13 to TRBJ2-7; 7 positions match TRBD1. V trimming: 1 base; J trimming: 3 bases; junction bases outside the gene matches: 9. CDR3 length equals 16 residues. Per germline, CDR1 PRHDT and CDR2 FYEKMQ (reference sequence). This chain's CDR3 is CASSLEVEGARYEQYF. In nucleotides, the CDR3 is TGTGCCAGCAGCTTAGAGGTCGAGGGGGCGCGCTACGAGCAGTACTTC. The complete variable domain, with remaining parts taken from reference TRBV13 and TRBJ2-7, reads AAGVIQSPRHLIKEKRETATLKCYPIPRHDTVYWYQQGPGQDPQFLISFYEKMQSDKGSIPDRFSAQQFSDYHSELNMSSLELGDSALYFCASSLEVEGARYEQYFGPGTRLTVT.

Regarding this clonotype: A much larger clone lies a single base off, so this may be a read error. The CDR3 here is CASNASTGRTYEQYF. CDR3 DNA sequence: TGTGCCAGCAATGCAAGTACAGGGAGAACCTACGAGCAGTACTTC. The J gene is TRBJ2-7, the V gene TRBV25-1; tentative D call: TRBD1 (6 bases). This CDR3 spans 15 amino acids. Germline V gene sequence: CDR1 MGHDK, CDR2 SYGVNS. Deletions cut 7 bases from V and 2 bases from J, with 18 bases between.

The CDR3 region is CSGYATNEKLFF. The CDR3, as DNA: TGCAGCGGATACGCAACTAATGAAAAACTGTTTTTT. The chain recombines TRBV29-1 with TRBJ1-4; D call uncertain. Germline V gene data show CDR1 as SQVTM and CDR2 as ANQGSEA. With 7 bases removed from V and 0 bases from J, the gap between germline ends came to 6 bases. This CDR3 region has 12 residues.

V and J are TRBV7-2 and TRBJ2-2, with 14 bases identical to TRBD2. Germline CDR1 reads SGHTA; CDR2 reads FQGNSA. CDR3 length: 19 residues. Germline trimming cut 0 bases from V and 8 bases from J; bases unmatched to any gene: 11. CDR3 sequence: CASSLARTSGGLNAGELFF. The DNA for the CDR3 is TGTGCCAGCAGCTTAGCGCGGACTAGCGGGGGGCTAAATGCGGGGGAGCTGTTTTTT.

This clonotype has only one observation. The chain recombines TRBV21-1 with TRBJ2-1; the table gives TRBD1 as D, unverified against the DNA. TRBV21-1 is reported as a pseudogene. The CDR3 has 14 residues. The CDR3 sequence is CASSRGPPGHEQFF. CDR3 sequence (DNA): TGTGCCAGCAGCAGAGGCCCCCCGGGGCATGAGCAGTTCTTC.

This rearrangement joins TRBV28 to TRBJ1-2; maybe TRBD1 (5 bases). Germline CDR1 is MDHEN and CDR2 is SYDVKM. Trimming took 3 bases from V and 4 from J, leaving 21 bases between them. There are 17 residues in the CDR3. As DNA, the CDR3 is TGTGCCAGCAGTTTCCCCCCTCCTGTAGGACATGTCTATGGCTACACCTTC. It yields the protein CASSFPPPVGHVYGYTF.